The clone carrying this TCR beta chain is categorized as medium-sized. TCRdb passed the 5' RACE reads through MiXCR, listing each CDR3 protein once. The sample lists about 3,700 distinct CDR3 sequences; approximately 9% were seen once. V lost 4 bases, J lost 5 bases, and 11 bases lay in between. The CDR3 spans 13 residues. Germline CDR1 and CDR2: MNHEY and SVGEGT. The time point is: sample taken at primary tumor resection. The data stem from a study of spatial heterogeneity in lung cancer. The chain couples TRBV6-2 or TRBV6-3 to TRBJ1-1; D uncertain. The receptor comes from a female donor with early-stage non-small cell lung cancer. The specimen was normal lung tissue next to the tumor, collected at surgery. CDR3 region: CASSFSYSTEAFF. The CDR3, as DNA: TGTGCCAGCAGTTTCTCCTACAGTACTGAAGCTTTCTTT.